These 17 T cell receptor beta chains came from one sample sequenced in a study of identical twins. A single record per CDR3 protein comes from TCRdb applying MiXCR to the 5' RACE reads. The table has more than 250,000 distinct CDR3 sequences, approximately 8.5% seen once. This same sample was also taken into another study, of yellow fever vaccine responses in identical twins.

The sequenced sample consisted of memory (CD45RO+) T cells sorted from blood. The receptors were gathered from a woman aged 18-29 years in good health.

This clonotype was counted ten times or more. This chain links TRBV6-1 with TRBJ2-5; 10 bases agree with TRBD2. CDR3 size: 15 residues. Trimming at V came to 4 bases and at J to 1 base, leaving 3 bases not matched to a gene. Germline-derived CDR1 and CDR2 are MNHNS and SASEGT. CDR3 protein: CASSGLAGGQETQYF. The CDR3 nucleotides are TGTGCCAGCAGTGGCTTAGCGGGGGGCCAAGAGACCCAGTACTTC.

This clonotype was seen at least ten times. The chain uses TRBV12-3 or TRBV12-4 and TRBJ1-5; TRBD1 is a possible D gene (6 bases). V shed 7 bases and J shed 4 bases, with 11 bases lying between them. This CDR3 has 13 amino acids. The CDR3 loop reads CASKGGGNQPQHF. The CDR3 nucleotides are TGTGCCAGCAAGGGGGGGGGAAATCAGCCCCAGCATTTT.

The V gene is TRBV12-3 or TRBV12-4, the J gene TRBJ2-6, with D possibly being TRBD2 (5 bases). Between the trimmed V and J ends, which lost 3 bases and 4 bases, there was a span of 13 bases. CDR3 size: 16 residues. The CDR3 region is CASSFPPRVGANVLTF. The CDR3 region has the DNA TGTGCCAGCAGTTTCCCCCCGAGGGTAGGGGCCAACGTCCTGACTTTC.

This clonotype was counted between two and nine times. This chain joins TRBV3-1 and TRBJ2-1; D is ambiguous. Deletions cut 5 bases from V and 5 bases from J, with 13 bases between. Looked up from germline, CDR1 is LGHDT and CDR2 is YNNKEL (reference sequence). CDR3 length: 14 amino acids. CDR3 sequence reads: CASSDTSLDNEQFF. The CDR3 DNA is TGTGCCAGCAGCGATACGAGCCTCGACAATGAGCAGTTCTTC.

V is TRBV5-1 and J is TRBJ2-1; 7 nucleotides agree with TRBD2. This CDR3 has 15 amino acids. V dropped 4 bases and J dropped 5; count of bases not matched to a gene: 9. CDR1 SGHRS and CDR2 YFSETQ come from the germline V gene. CDR3: CASSTSSGANNEQFF. The CDR3 DNA sequence: TGCGCCAGCAGCACCTCTAGCGGTGCCAACAATGAGCAGTTCTTC.

The chain combines TRBV7-8 with TRBJ2-3, with 9 bases lining up with TRBD2. Looked up from germline, CDR1 is SGHVS and CDR2 is FQNEAQ. J lost 6 bases, V lost 1 base, and 8 bases had no gene match. The CDR3 length is 16 residues. DNA for the CDR3: TGTGCCAGCAGCTTAGTCACGGCGGGGGGGCCGGATACGCAGTATTTT. As protein: CASSLVTAGGPDTQYF.

This clonotype was counted between two and nine times. The chain carries TRBV7-8 and TRBJ2-2; no clear D. There are 14 residues in the CDR3. Germline V gene data show CDR1 as SGHVS and CDR2 as FQNEAQ. V was cut by 4 bases and J by 1 base, with 7 bases left in between. In nucleotides, the CDR3 is TGTGCCAGCAGCTCTCAAAGGAACACCGGGGAGCTGTTTTTT. Protein sequence: CASSSQRNTGELFF.

This clonotype was seen at least ten times. This chain links TRBV12-3 or TRBV12-4 with TRBJ2-5; D remains unclear. CDR3 length: 15 amino acids. V shed 5 bases and J shed 4 bases, with 17 bases lying between them. In nucleotides, the CDR3 is TGTGCCAGCAGTAAAGCAGGAGTAATTGTAGAGACCCAGTACTTC. This codes for CASSKAGVIVETQYF.

The chain couples TRBV5-1 to TRBJ2-3, with a tentative D call TRBD2 (6 bases). Germline V gives CDR1 SGHRS, CDR2 YFSETQ. The V end was cut by 0 bases, the J end by 12 bases, with 14 bases between. This CDR3 has 13 residues. CDR3 region: CASSLDPGTLQYF. The CDR3 DNA reads TGCGCCAGCAGCTTGGACCCGGGGACTCTTCAGTATTTT.

This clonotype was seen repeatedly, ten times or more. This chain links TRBV9 with TRBJ2-1; the match to TRBD2 covers 7 bases. CDR1 is SGDLS, CDR2 YYNGEE, per germline. CDR3 length: 15 amino acids. The trim removed 0 bases at V and 12 bases at J, leaving 12 bases unmatched. CDR3 in amino acids: CASSVGGRAQVRQFF. The CDR3 bases are TGTGCCAGCAGCGTAGGAGGGAGGGCCCAAGTCCGGCAGTTCTTC.

In this sample, this clonotype turned up a few times. This sequence joins TRBV12-3 or TRBV12-4 and TRBJ2-5, with 9 bases identical to TRBD1. The CDR3 has 13 residues. V dropped 6 bases and J dropped 5; count of bases not matched to a gene: 4. CDR3 sequence: CASSGQGMETQYF. The CDR3 DNA reads as TGTGCCAGCAGCGGACAGGGGATGGAGACCCAGTACTTC.

This clonotype was observed a handful of times. The CDR3 sequence is CASSQDVGSGANVLTF. The CDR3 DNA follows: TGTGCCAGCAGCCAAGATGTGGGGTCTGGGGCCAACGTCCTGACTTTC. The chain employs TRBV3-1 and TRBJ2-6; D is uncertain. CDR1 is LGHDT and CDR2 is YNNKEL in the germline V gene (reference sequence). Trimming stripped 0 bases from V and 1 base from J, with 7 bases between. This CDR3 is built from 16 residues. Looking up the rest from reference TRBV3-1 and TRBJ2-6 gives the full variable domain: DTAVSQTPKYLVTQMGNDKSIKCEQNLGHDTMYWYKQDSKKFLKIMFSYNNKELIINETVPNRFSPKSPDKAHLNLHINSLELGDSAVYFCASSQDVGSGANVLTFGAGSRLTVL.

This clonotype was observed a few times. V gene TRBV7-9 combines with J gene TRBJ2-2, with D possibly matching TRBD2 (5 bases). In germline, CDR1 is SEHNR, CDR2 FQNEAQ (reference sequence). There are 15 residues in the CDR3. The V end was cut by 5 bases, the J end by 6 bases, with 16 bases between. The CDR3 bases are TGTGCCAGCAGCCGCAGCGGATCCGGGCCCGGGGAGCTGTTTTTT. As protein: CASSRSGSGPGELFF.

This clonotype was counted many times. This chain connects TRBV12-3 or TRBV12-4 to TRBJ1-1; D not resolved. Trimming took off 2 bases at V and 0 bases at J, with 7 bases between the two ends. There are 14 residues in the CDR3. The CDR3 bases are TGTGCCAGCAGTTTACGCACCTTGAACACTGAAGCTTTCTTT. It specifies CASSLRTLNTEAFF.

Many counts were recorded for this clonotype. This rearrangement joins TRBV3-1 to TRBJ2-2, with D hard to call. Germline V lookup: CDR1 LGHDT, CDR2 YNNKEL (reference sequence). There are 14 residues in the CDR3. V lost 4 bases, J lost 0 bases, and 6 bases lay in between. The CDR3, as DNA: TGTGCCAGCAGCCCGCGAGCGAACACCGGGGAGCTGTTTTTT. It is translated as CASSPRANTGELFF.

The rearrangement uses TRBV24-1 and TRBJ2-7, with D possibly matching TRBD1 (6 bases). Germline loops: CDR1 KGHDR, CDR2 SFDVKD. The CDR3 consists of 11 residues. With 7 bases removed from V and 4 bases from J, the gap between germline ends came to 7 bases. For the CDR3, the DNA is TGTGCCACCAGCGACAGGTACGAGCAGTACTTC. It translates to CATSDRYEQYF.

The genes are TRBV10-2 and TRBJ2-1; tentatively, D is TRBD1 or TRBD2 (5 bases each). Trimming cost V 6 bases and J 7 bases, with 7 bases left between them. Per germline, CDR1 WSHSY and CDR2 SAAADI. This CDR3 is built from 11 residues. CDR3 residues: CASRGENEQFF. The CDR3 coding sequence is TGCGCCAGCAGGGGGGAAAATGAGCAGTTCTTC.